Reported below is one TCR beta chain. Its specificity is unknown. This specimen comes from a study of CD8 T cells in ankylosing spondylitis. Study outcomes and limitations: Past research had described some motif variants in reactive arthritis synovial fluid and blood. Blood from ankylosing spondylitis patients appeared to carry a characteristic roughly eight-variant TCR beta motif. Matched ankylosing spondylitis synovial fluid reportedly contained a significantly enriched population of disease-linked clones.

Preparation of TCR beta libraries was done by quantitative 5'-RACE with molecular barcodes. TCRdb independently ran MiXCR on the 5' RACE reads; one entry per CDR3 protein. This table holds 400,000 to 450,000 distinct CDR3 sequences, about a sixth found once. Sequencing used blood, either unsorted or a sorted T cell fraction (not recorded which). This TCR was sampled from a male donor with ankylosing spondylitis.

The CDR3 sequence is CASSLAGTATNEKLFF. The CDR3, as DNA: TGTGCCAGCAGTTTAGCAGGGACAGCCACTAATGAAAAACTGTTTTTT. This rearrangement joins TRBV12-3 or TRBV12-4 to TRBJ1-4, with 7 bases that match TRBD1. J was trimmed by 2 bases and V by 0 bases; bases with no gene match: 3. The CDR3 has 16 residues.